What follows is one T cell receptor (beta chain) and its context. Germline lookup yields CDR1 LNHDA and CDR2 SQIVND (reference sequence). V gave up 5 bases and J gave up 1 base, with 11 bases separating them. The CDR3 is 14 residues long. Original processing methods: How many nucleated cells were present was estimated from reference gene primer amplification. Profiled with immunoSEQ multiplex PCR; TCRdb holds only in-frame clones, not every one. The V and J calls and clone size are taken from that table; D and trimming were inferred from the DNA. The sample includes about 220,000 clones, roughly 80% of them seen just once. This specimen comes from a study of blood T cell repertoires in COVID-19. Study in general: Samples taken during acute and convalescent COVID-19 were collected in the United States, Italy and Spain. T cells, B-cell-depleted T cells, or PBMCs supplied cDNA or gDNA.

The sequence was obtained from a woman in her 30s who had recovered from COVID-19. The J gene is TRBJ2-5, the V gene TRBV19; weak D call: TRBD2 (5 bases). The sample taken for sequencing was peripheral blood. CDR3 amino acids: CASSSHGIQETQYF. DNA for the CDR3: TGTGCCAGTAGTTCCCACGGGATCCAAGAGACCCAGTACTTC.